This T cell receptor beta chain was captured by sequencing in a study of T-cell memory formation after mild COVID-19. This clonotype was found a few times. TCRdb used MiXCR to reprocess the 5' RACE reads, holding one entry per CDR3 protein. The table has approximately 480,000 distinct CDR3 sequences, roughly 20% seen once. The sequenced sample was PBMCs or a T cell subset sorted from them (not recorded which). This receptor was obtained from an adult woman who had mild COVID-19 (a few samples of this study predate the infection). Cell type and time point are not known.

The CDR3 loop is CASSRLGAGGPNEQYF. In DNA form, the CDR3 reads TGTGCCAGCAGCCGCCTGGGGGCGGGAGGGCCCAACGAGCAGTACTTC. The chain is built from TRBV7-9 and TRBJ2-7; TRBD2 aligns across 9 bases. CDR1 is SEHNR and CDR2 is FQNEAQ in the germline V gene (reference sequence). The CDR3 is 16 amino acids. The junction had 13 bases not matched to a gene; V was cut back by 5 bases and J by 5 bases.